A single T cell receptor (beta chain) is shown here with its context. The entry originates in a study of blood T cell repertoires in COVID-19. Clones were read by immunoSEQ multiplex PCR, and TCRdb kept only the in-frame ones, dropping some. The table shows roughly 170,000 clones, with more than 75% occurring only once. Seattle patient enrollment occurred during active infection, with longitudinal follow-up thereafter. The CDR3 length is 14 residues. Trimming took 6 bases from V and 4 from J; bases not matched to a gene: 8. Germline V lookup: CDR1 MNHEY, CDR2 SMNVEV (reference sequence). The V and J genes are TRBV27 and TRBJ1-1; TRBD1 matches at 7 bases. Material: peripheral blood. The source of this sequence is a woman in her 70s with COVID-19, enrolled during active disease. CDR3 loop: CASSVGGQPTEAFF. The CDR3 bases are TGTGCCAGCAGCGTAGGGGGACAGCCCACTGAAGCTTTCTTT.